One TCR beta chain is described in this entry. The table lists this clonotype with many counts. No cognate antigen has been identified for it. No per-base quality is available; no much larger clone lies one base away. TCR beta repertoires were profiled from peripheral blood of about a dozen young patients with multiple sclerosis to demonstrate the VDJtools post-analysis software. The patients with multiple sclerosis were children and adolescents between about 6 and 17 years of age. This sample is part of a study of post-analysis software for immune sequencing data (dated by TCRdb to the mid-2010s). Broadly, across the study: Disease courses on record covered relapsing-remitting, secondary progressive and progressive-relapsing multiple sclerosis, though some patients had no subtype annotation. The patient repertoires were compared against about a dozen previously published healthy control repertoires obtained from donors aged roughly 6 to 28 years. A subset of samples was prepared in parallel using single-end sample barcoding, then pooled and co-amplified after Illumina adapter ligation. Here is what the overall study found, with its caveats: Compared with controls, multiple sclerosis patients had significantly lower normalized Chao1 diversity, a finding suggesting substantial peripheral T-cell clonal expansion. Direct clustering with F measure revealed strong co-clustering of samples prepared in the same batch, which led to a batch-effect correction. The multiple sclerosis patient group was slightly younger than the control group.

The library came from PCR. The sample was run on an Illumina HiSeq 2500. To reduce PCR and sequencing biases, unique molecular identifiers were built into the TCR beta cDNA libraries. Per 1 to 10 million input T cells, roughly 0.5 million cDNA molecules were obtained, such that each molecule approximated one T cell. The same protocol used for the earlier healthy control dataset was applied to prepare and sequence the patient libraries. Within a given batch, samples were prepared together, multiplexed and sequenced on the same HiSeq lane. In the authors' own workflow: Raw barcoded reads were processed with MIGEC, and single-read molecular identifier groups were discarded before consensus assembly and CDR3 extraction. VDJtools was used for post-analysis of the clonotype tables, with diversity normalized by down-sampling every dataset to the smallest sample size. In repertoire overlap clustering, CDR3 amino acid sequences, but not nucleotide sequences, were matched to correct batch-related cross-sample contamination. Starting from the raw public reads, TCRdb applied fastp trimming at Q25, assembled clones with MiXCR and retained in-frame beta chains. Identical CDR3 protein sequences are pooled into one entry, listed with their most common genes and DNA. These V and J calls derive from TCRdb rather than the authors' analysis. Counted in this sample were roughly 200,000 distinct CDR3 sequences; roughly 28% of them appeared once. The ten top clones hold roughly 3.4% of the sample.

The clonotype originates from a girl aged 2 to 17 with multiple sclerosis. Sequencing input: blood.

The CDR3 here reads CASSYPLAGPYEQYF. At the DNA level, the sequence is TGTGCCAGCAGTTACCCACTAGCGGGTCCCTACGAGCAGTACTTC. This chain is built from TRBV6-6 and TRBJ2-7, with 9 bases in between that match TRBD2. From a lookup of the germline V gene (reference sequence), CDR1 and CDR2 are MNHNY and SVGAGI. V is cut back by 2 bases and J by 2 bases, with 4 bases in the junction unmatched. The CDR3, from cysteine to phenylalanine, totals 15 residues. Of the read, only the CDR3 DNA is kept; its 45 bases are in frame from base 1.